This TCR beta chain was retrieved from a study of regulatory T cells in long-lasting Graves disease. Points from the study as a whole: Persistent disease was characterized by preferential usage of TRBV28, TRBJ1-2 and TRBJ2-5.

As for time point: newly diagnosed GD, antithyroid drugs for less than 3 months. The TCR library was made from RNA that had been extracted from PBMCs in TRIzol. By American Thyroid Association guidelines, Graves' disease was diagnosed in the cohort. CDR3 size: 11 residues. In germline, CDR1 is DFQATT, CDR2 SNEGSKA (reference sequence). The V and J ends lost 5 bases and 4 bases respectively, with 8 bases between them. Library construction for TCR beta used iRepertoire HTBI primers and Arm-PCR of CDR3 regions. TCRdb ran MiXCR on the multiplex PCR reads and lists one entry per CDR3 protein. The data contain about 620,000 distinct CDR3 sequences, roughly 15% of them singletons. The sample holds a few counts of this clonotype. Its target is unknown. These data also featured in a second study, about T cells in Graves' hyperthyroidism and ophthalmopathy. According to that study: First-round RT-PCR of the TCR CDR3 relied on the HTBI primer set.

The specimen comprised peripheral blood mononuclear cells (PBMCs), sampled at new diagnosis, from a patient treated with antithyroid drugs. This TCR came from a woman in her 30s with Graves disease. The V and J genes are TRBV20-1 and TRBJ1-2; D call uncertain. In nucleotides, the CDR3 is TGCAGTGCTCCCAACAGCTATGGCTACACCTTC. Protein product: CSAPNSYGYTF.